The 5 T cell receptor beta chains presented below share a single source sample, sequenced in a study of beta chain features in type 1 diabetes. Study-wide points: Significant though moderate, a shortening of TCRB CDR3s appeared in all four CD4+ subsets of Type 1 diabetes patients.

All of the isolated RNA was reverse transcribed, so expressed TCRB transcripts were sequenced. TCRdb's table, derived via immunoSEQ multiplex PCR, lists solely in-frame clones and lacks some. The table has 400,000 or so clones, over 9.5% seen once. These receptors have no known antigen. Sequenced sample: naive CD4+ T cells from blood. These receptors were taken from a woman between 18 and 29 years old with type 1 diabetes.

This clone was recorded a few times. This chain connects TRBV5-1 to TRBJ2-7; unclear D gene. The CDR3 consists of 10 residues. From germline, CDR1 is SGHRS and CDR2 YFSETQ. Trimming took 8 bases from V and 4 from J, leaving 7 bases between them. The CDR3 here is CARPTYEQYF. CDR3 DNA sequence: TGCGCCAGGCCGACTTACGAGCAGTACTTC.

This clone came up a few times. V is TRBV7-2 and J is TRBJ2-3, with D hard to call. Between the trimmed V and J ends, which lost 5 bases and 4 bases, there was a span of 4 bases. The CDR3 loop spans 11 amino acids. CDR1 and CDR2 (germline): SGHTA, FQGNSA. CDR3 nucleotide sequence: TGTGCCAGCAGCCCCGCAGATACGCAGTATTTT. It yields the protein CASSPADTQYF. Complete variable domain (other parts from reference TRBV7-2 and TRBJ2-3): GAGVSQSPSNKVTEKGKDVELRCDPISGHTALYWYRQSLGQGLEFLIYFQGNSAPDKSGLPSDRFSAERTGGSVSTLTIQRTQQEDSAVYLCASSPADTQYFGPGTRLTVL.

CDR3 protein: CASSQEAGFDEQYF. The CDR3 DNA follows: TGTGCCAGCAGCCAAGAGGCAGGGTTCGACGAGCAGTACTTC. The gene calls are TRBV14 and TRBJ2-7; tentative D call: TRBD1 (5 bases). This CDR3 is built from 14 residues. Looked up from germline, CDR1 is SGHDN and CDR2 is FVKESK. V lost 0 bases, J lost 5 bases, and 11 bases lay in between.

CDR3 bases: TGTGCCAGCAGCTCAGACAATCAGCCCCAGCATTTT. It specifies CASSSDNQPQHF. This chain uses TRBV7-9 with TRBJ1-5; D gene uncertain. CDR3 length: 12 residues. Trimming removed 4 bases from V and 3 bases from J, with 4 bases in between. Germline CDR1 reads SEHNR; CDR2 reads FQNEAQ (reference sequence).

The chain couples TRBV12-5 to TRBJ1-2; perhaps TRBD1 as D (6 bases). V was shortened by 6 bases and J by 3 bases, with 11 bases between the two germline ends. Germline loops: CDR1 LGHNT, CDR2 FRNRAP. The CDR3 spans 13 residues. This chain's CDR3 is CASGMDRDYGYTF. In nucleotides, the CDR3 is TGTGCTAGTGGCATGGACAGAGACTATGGCTACACCTTC.